Following are 9 T cell receptor beta chains from one sample sequenced in a study of blood T cell repertoires in COVID-19. This table comes from immunoSEQ multiplex PCR, and its TCRdb copy is limited to in-frame clones, with some not included. The sample consists of about 340,000 clones, around four fifths of them appearing once. The sample taken for sequencing was peripheral blood. The receptors originated from a man aged 25 to 45 with active or convalescent COVID-19.

This chain joins TRBV19 and TRBJ2-3, with 8 bases aligning to TRBD1. The CDR3 consists of 15 residues. Germline loops: CDR1 LNHDA, CDR2 SQIVND (reference sequence). The junction had 7 bases not matched to a gene; V was cut back by 4 bases and J by 4 bases. The CDR3 nucleotides are TGTGCCAGTAGTAAGGCCAGGGGGCGAGCAGATACGCAGTATTTT. The encoded protein is CASSKARGRADTQYF.

The J gene is TRBJ1-5, the V gene TRBV2, with D possibly being TRBD1 (6 bases). The CDR3 is made up of 14 amino acids. Germline CDR1 is SNHLY and CDR2 is FYNNEI. V shed 6 bases and J shed 1 base, with 10 bases lying between them. The CDR3 spells CASRADRSNQPQHF. DNA for the CDR3: TGTGCCAGCAGAGCTGACAGGAGCAATCAGCCCCAGCATTTT.

The V call is TRBV11-2, the J call TRBJ2-7; D gene uncertain. The CDR3 runs 14 residues. Germline V lookup: CDR1 SGHAT, CDR2 FQNNGV. V lost 0 bases to trimming and J lost 0 bases, with 6 bases between them. CDR3 sequence (DNA): TGTGCCAGCAGCTTAGAATGGGCCTCCTACGAGCAGTACTTC. This gives the protein CASSLEWASYEQYF.

This clone was detected a few times. This rearrangement joins TRBV24-1 to TRBJ2-2; 10 nucleotides line up with TRBD1. CDR1 is KGHDR and CDR2 is SFDVKD in the germline V gene. The CDR3 consists of 16 residues. J was trimmed by 1 base and V by 3 bases; bases with no gene match: 1. The CDR3 here is CATSDRTGGNTGELFF. In nucleotides, the CDR3 is TGTGCCACCAGTGATCGGACAGGGGGGAACACCGGGGAGCTGTTTTTT.

J is TRBJ1-1 and V is TRBV4-2, with a tentative D call TRBD1 (5 bases). Germline loops: CDR1 LGHNA, CDR2 YNFKEQ. Trimming stripped 0 bases from V and 0 bases from J, with 11 bases between. The CDR3 spans 16 residues. CDR3 coding DNA: TGTGCCAGCAGCCAAGAGGGGGGAGGGGTGAACACTGAAGCTTTCTTT. Translated: CASSQEGGGVNTEAFF.

This chain joins TRBV3-1 (or the pseudogene TRBV3-2) and TRBJ1-5, with D possibly matching TRBD1 (5 bases). V shed 3 bases and J shed 7 bases, with 19 bases lying between them. CDR1 is LGHDT and CDR2 is YNNKEL in the germline V gene (reference sequence). The CDR3 has 16 residues. This chain's CDR3 is CASSQIGRASWQPQHF. The CDR3 DNA follows: TGTGCCAGCAGCCAGATCGGCAGGGCCTCATGGCAGCCCCAGCATTTT.

J is TRBJ2-5 and V is TRBV9, with D maybe TRBD2 (6 bases). In germline, CDR1 is SGDLS, CDR2 YYNGEE. V lost 7 bases and J 5 bases, leaving 15 bases between the germline ends. CDR3 length equals 13 residues. For the CDR3, the DNA is TGTGCCAGCGCTACACTAGGGAGGGAGACCCAGTACTTC. It translates to CASATLGRETQYF. Full variable domain (remainder filled in from reference TRBV9 and TRBJ2-5): DSGVTQTPKHLITATGQRVTLRCSPRSGDLSVYWYQQSLDQGLQFLIQYYNGEERAKGNILERFSAQQFPDLHSELNLSSLELGDSALYFCASATLGRETQYFGPGTRLLVL.

CDR3: CASFGLAPTGELFF. The CDR3 coding sequence is TGTGCCAGCTTCGGACTAGCCCCAACCGGGGAGCTGTTTTTT. V and J are TRBV7-9 and TRBJ2-2, with 8 bases lining up with TRBD2. Germline V gene lookup returns CDR1 SEHNR and CDR2 FQNEAQ (reference sequence). CDR3 length: 14 amino acids. Trimming at V came to 8 bases and at J to 5 bases, leaving 7 bases not matched to a gene.

The chain employs TRBV5-1 and TRBJ1-5; tentatively, D is TRBD1 (5 bases). CDR3 length: 15 amino acids. Germline loops: CDR1 SGHRS, CDR2 YFSETQ. Trimming pared 4 bases from V and 3 bases from J, leaving 14 bases between. CDR3 protein: CASSRVPGDNQPQHF. The CDR3 coding sequence is TGCGCCAGCAGCCGGGTTCCGGGGGACAATCAGCCCCAGCATTTT.